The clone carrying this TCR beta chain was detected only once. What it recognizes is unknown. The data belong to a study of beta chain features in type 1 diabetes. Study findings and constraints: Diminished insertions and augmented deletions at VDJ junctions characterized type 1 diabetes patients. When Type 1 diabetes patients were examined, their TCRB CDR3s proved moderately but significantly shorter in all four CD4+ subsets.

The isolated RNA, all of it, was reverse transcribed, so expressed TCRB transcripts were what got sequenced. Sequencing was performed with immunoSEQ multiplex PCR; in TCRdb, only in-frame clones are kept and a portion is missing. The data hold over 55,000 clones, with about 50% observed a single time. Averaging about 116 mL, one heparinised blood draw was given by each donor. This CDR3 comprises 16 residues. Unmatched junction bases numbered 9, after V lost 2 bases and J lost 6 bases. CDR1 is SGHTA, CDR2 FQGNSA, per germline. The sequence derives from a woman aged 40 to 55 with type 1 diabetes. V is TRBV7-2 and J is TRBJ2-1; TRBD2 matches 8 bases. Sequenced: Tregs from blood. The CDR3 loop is CASSLWVGGAGNEQFF. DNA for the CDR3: TGTGCCAGCAGCTTATGGGTCGGGGGGGCCGGCAATGAGCAGTTCTTC.